Below are 14 T cell receptor beta chains sequenced from a single sample in a study of T-cell memory formation after mild COVID-19. Each CDR3 protein is one row after TCRdb ran MiXCR on the 5' RACE reads. The profile shows a few hundred thousand distinct CDR3 sequences, around a sixth of them singletons. What was sequenced was PBMCs or a T cell subset sorted from them (not recorded which). The receptors were sampled from a man aged 18 to 29 who had mild COVID-19 (a few samples of this study predate the infection). Cell type and time point are not known.

This clonotype was seen a handful of times. The CDR3 protein is CASSSQGDNEQFF. The DNA of the CDR3 is TGTGCCAGCAGTTCCCAGGGTGACAATGAGCAGTTCTTC. The chain employs TRBV7-3 and TRBJ2-1; tentative D call: TRBD1 (5 bases). Deletions cut 6 bases from V and 5 bases from J, with 11 bases between. The CDR3 contains 13 residues. Germline loops: CDR1 SGHTA, CDR2 FQGTGA.

This clonotype was seen more than once but under ten times. The chain recombines TRBV19 with TRBJ1-1, with unresolved D. Trimming cost V 3 bases and J 4 bases, with 12 bases left between them. CDR3 length equals 14 residues. Germline V gives CDR1 LNHDA, CDR2 SQIVND (reference sequence). The CDR3 reads CASSIPGKGTEAFF. In nucleotides, the CDR3 is TGTGCCAGTAGTATCCCCGGGAAAGGCACTGAAGCTTTCTTT.

The rearrangement links TRBV27 to TRBJ2-3; perhaps TRBD1 as D (5 bases). Germline CDR1 is MNHEY and CDR2 is SMNVEV (reference sequence). The CDR3 totals 13 residues. The V and J ends lost 5 bases and 4 bases respectively, with 10 bases between them. The CDR3 region is CASSKRGADTQYF. DNA for the CDR3: TGTGCCAGCAGTAAAAGGGGCGCAGATACGCAGTATTTT.

This clonotype has at least ten counts. The genes are TRBV7-2 and TRBJ2-5; a possible D gene is TRBD1 (5 bases). In germline, CDR1 is SGHTA, CDR2 FQGNSA. The CDR3 runs to 12 residues. Trimming took 6 bases from V and 5 from J, leaving 10 bases between them. CDR3 protein: CASSSGWETQYF. CDR3 sequence (DNA): TGTGCCAGCAGTTCAGGGTGGGAGACCCAGTACTTC. The full variable domain, completed using reference TRBV7-2 and TRBJ2-5, is GAGVSQSPSNKVTEKGKDVELRCDPISGHTALYWYRQSLGQGLEFLIYFQGNSAPDKSGLPSDRFSAERTGGSVSTLTIQRTQQEDSAVYLCASSSGWETQYFGPGTRLLVL.

This clonotype was seen many times. The genes are TRBV23-1 and TRBJ2-2, with D possibly being TRBD2 (6 bases). TRBV23-1 is labeled an ORF, and its function is uncertain. Trimming pared 2 bases from V and 6 bases from J, leaving 16 bases between. This CDR3 contains 16 residues. CDR3 sequence: CASSQPIPSGAGELFF. The DNA of the CDR3 is TGCGCCAGCAGTCAACCAATCCCGTCGGGGGCCGGGGAGCTGTTTTTT.

This clonotype was observed a handful of times. This chain connects TRBV7-9 to TRBJ1-5; D is unresolved. This CDR3 is built from 13 residues. Per the germline V gene, CDR1 is SEHNR and CDR2 is FQNEAQ (reference sequence). With 3 bases removed from V and 3 bases from J, the gap between germline ends came to 6 bases. The CDR3 DNA is TGTGCCAGCAGCTTGTCGTACAATCAGCCCCAGCATTTT. This translates into CASSLSYNQPQHF. The full variable domain, rest sourced from reference TRBV7-9 and TRBJ1-5, is DTGVSQNPRHKITKRGQNVTFRCDPISEHNRLYWYRQTLGQGPEFLTYFQNEAQLEKSRLLSDRFSAERPKGSFSTLEIQRTEQGDSAMYLCASSLSYNQPQHFGDGTRLSIL.

The table lists this clonotype with a few counts. The rearrangement uses TRBV3-1 and TRBJ2-7; D is possibly TRBD1 (6 bases). Germline V gene data show CDR1 as LGHDT and CDR2 as YNNKEL (reference sequence). Trimming left V 1 base short and J 7 bases short, with 14 bases between. This CDR3 is 14 amino acids long. Written as DNA, the CDR3 is TGTGCCAGCAGCCAAGTCGGATTTACAGGGGAGCAGTACTTC. This sequence encodes CASSQVGFTGEQYF.

This chain's CDR3 is CATSDPLVDRATEAFF. The CDR3, as DNA: TGTGCCACCAGTGATCCGCTAGTAGACAGGGCCACTGAAGCTTTCTTT. The chain has TRBV24-1 and TRBJ1-1, with 7 bases lining up with TRBD1. The CDR3 loop spans 16 amino acids. The junction had 10 bases not matched to a gene; V was cut back by 3 bases and J by 4 bases. Germline V lookup: CDR1 KGHDR, CDR2 SFDVKD.

This clonotype was detected only a few times. This chain links TRBV15 with TRBJ2-1; TRBD2 aligns across 14 bases. CDR1 is LNHNV, CDR2 YYDKDF, per germline (reference sequence). CDR3 length equals 14 residues. With V trimmed by 8 bases and J by 6 bases, 3 bases remained unmatched. Here the CDR3 reads CATLGTSGGNEQFF. DNA for the CDR3: TGTGCCACCCTCGGGACTAGCGGGGGCAATGAGCAGTTCTTC.

This chain connects TRBV4-1 to TRBJ2-5; no clear D gene. From germline, CDR1 is MGHRA and CDR2 YSYEKL. The CDR3 length is 12 residues. V lost 1 base and J lost 7, with 7 bases in between. The CDR3 nucleotides read TGCGCCAGCAGCCAAGGGGAAGGGACCCAGTACTTC. It translates to CASSQGEGTQYF.

This clonotype has a single count. This rearrangement joins TRBV6-5 to TRBJ2-7; tentative D call: TRBD1 (5 bases). The CDR3 covers 18 residues. Trimming left V 4 bases short and J 9 bases short, with 31 bases between. The germline CDR1 and CDR2 sequences are MNHEY and SVGAGI. Here the CDR3 DNA reads TGTGCCAGCAGTTTGGTGTTAAGGTCCGTGACAGTCTGGATGAGGCAGTACGTC. Protein sequence: CASSLVLRSVTVWMRQYV.

The chain carries TRBV4-3 and TRBJ1-5; no definite D call. Germline V gives CDR1 LGHNA, CDR2 YSLEER. With 4 bases removed from V and 0 bases from J, the gap between germline ends came to 10 bases. This CDR3 has 15 residues. The CDR3 region is CASSPAVYSNQPQHF. The CDR3 DNA reads TGCGCCAGCAGCCCCGCGGTTTATAGCAATCAGCCCCAGCATTTT.

The V call is TRBV11-2, the J call TRBJ2-1; tentative D call: TRBD1 (6 bases). The CDR3 runs 16 residues. With 9 bases removed from V and 3 bases from J, the gap between germline ends came to 21 bases. Germline assignment: CDR1 SGHAT and CDR2 FQNNGV. CDR3 DNA: TGTGCCAGTGATGTTGGACAGAGCCCTTTCTACAATGAGCAGTTCTTC. It specifies CASDVGQSPFYNEQFF.

This clonotype was seen only once. The genes are TRBV7-9 and TRBJ1-2; D perhaps matches TRBD1 (6 bases). CDR1 and CDR2 from the germline V gene are SEHNR and FQNEAQ (reference sequence). Between the trimmed V and J ends, which lost 4 bases and 6 bases, there was a span of 15 bases. The CDR3 consists of 14 residues. This CDR3 is CASSSGPGGHGYTF. The DNA for the CDR3 is TGTGCCAGCAGCTCTGGACCCGGGGGGCATGGCTACACCTTC. The full variable domain, completed using reference TRBV7-9 and TRBJ1-2, is DTGVSQNPRHKITKRGQNVTFRCDPISEHNRLYWYRQTLGQGPEFLTYFQNEAQLEKSRLLSDRFSAERPKGSFSTLEIQRTEQGDSAMYLCASSSGPGGHGYTFGSGTRLTVV.